This passage covers 27 T cell receptor beta chains from one sample sequenced in a study of blood T cells in healthy people across ages. Then a second PCR, running roughly 6 to 11 cycles, was carried out with a sample-barcoded 5' primer and a J-beta primer mix. From the 5' RACE reads, TCRdb called clonotypes with MiXCR, one entry per CDR3 protein. The table shows fewer than 1,200,000 distinct CDR3 sequences, with roughly 24% occurring only once. Separately, the same data were catalogued under a study of T cells of mothers and their children.

Sequenced sample: blood. The receptors originated from a girl aged 2-10 years in good health.

This clonotype was picked up a small number of times. The chain employs TRBV12-3 or TRBV12-4 and TRBJ2-1; D possibly corresponds to TRBD2 (6 bases). V was clipped by 8 bases and J by 10 bases, with 24 bases between them. This CDR3 has 15 residues. DNA for the CDR3: TGTGCCAGCGCCTTCGGGGGTGGTGGATTCATCGAGCAGTTCTTC. Its translation is CASAFGGGGFIEQFF.

In its sample, this clonotype was seen a few times. The chain combines TRBV20-1 with TRBJ1-4; 8 bases agree with TRBD1. CDR1 is DFQATT, CDR2 SNEGSKA, per germline (reference sequence). The J segment lost 3 bases and the V segment lost 5 bases, leaving 11 bases of the junction unmatched. This CDR3 comprises 16 residues. The CDR3 here is CSAGPPGQESNEKLFF. As DNA, the CDR3 is TGCAGTGCTGGGCCCCCGGGACAGGAATCTAATGAAAAACTGTTTTTT.

The chain recombines TRBV20-1 with TRBJ2-2; tentatively, D is TRBD2 (5 bases). This CDR3 is built from 15 residues. V lost 3 bases and J 1 base, leaving 12 bases between the germline ends. Germline V lookup: CDR1 DFQATT, CDR2 SNEGSKA (reference sequence). The CDR3 region is CSASLERGNTGELFF. The CDR3 nucleotides read TGCAGTGCTAGTTTGGAACGGGGGAACACCGGGGAGCTGTTTTTT.

The rearrangement links TRBV20-1 to TRBJ2-1; 9 positions match TRBD1. Germline V lookup: CDR1 DFQATT, CDR2 SNEGSKA (reference sequence). Losses at the gene ends were 3 bases for V and 2 bases for J; bases not matched to a gene: 5. The CDR3 has 15 residues. CDR3 DNA sequence: TGCAGTGCTAGGGACAGGGGAAAAACCTACAATGAGCAGTTCTTC. Its translation is CSARDRGKTYNEQFF.

The chain recombines TRBV3-1 with TRBJ1-5; D might be TRBD1 (5 bases). CDR1 and CDR2 from the germline V gene are LGHDT and YNNKEL (reference sequence). The CDR3 has 13 residues. Trimming took off 8 bases at V and 3 bases at J, with 11 bases between the two ends. CDR3 nucleotide sequence: TGTGCCAGCGCTCAGGGTTTCAATCAGCCCCAGCATTTT. Protein product: CASAQGFNQPQHF. Full variable domain (rest looked up from reference TRBV3-1 and TRBJ1-5): DTAVSQTPKYLVTQMGNDKSIKCEQNLGHDTMYWYKQDSKKFLKIMFSYNNKELIINETVPNRFSPKSPDKAHLNLHINSLELGDSAVYFCASAQGFNQPQHFGDGTRLSIL.

This clonotype was seen a few times. The chain uses TRBV29-1 and TRBJ2-1, with 13 bases lining up with TRBD2. The V gene end was trimmed by 6 bases and the J gene end by 8 bases; junction bases not matched to a gene: 7. Germline CDR1 and CDR2: SQVTM and ANQGSEA. CDR3 length equals 14 residues. CDR3 in DNA: TGCAGCGTCCTTGATGGACTAGCGGGAGATGAGCAGTTCTTC. Its translation is CSVLDGLAGDEQFF.

The rearrangement uses TRBV5-8 and TRBJ1-2; D ambiguous. Germline V CDR1 and CDR2: SGHTS, YDEGEE. V was trimmed by 2 bases and J by 4 bases, leaving 6 bases between them. The CDR3 extends over 12 amino acids. This CDR3 reads CASSFMGYGYTF. The CDR3 coding sequence is TGTGCCAGCAGCTTCATGGGCTATGGCTACACCTTC. Full variable domain (rest looked up from reference TRBV5-8 and TRBJ1-2): EAGVTQSPTHLIKTRGQQATLRCSPISGHTSVYWYQQALGLGLQFLLWYDEGEERNRGNFPPRFSGRQFPNYSSELNVNALELEDSALYLCASSFMGYGYTFGSGTRLTVV.

Remarks on this clonotype: Mismatch with germline at one junction end may stem from a read error. The CDR3 here is CASNSPGQGDYEQYF. In DNA form, the CDR3 reads TGCGCCAGCAACAGTCCGGGACAGGGTGACTACGAGCAGTACTTC. The V call is TRBV6-5, the J call TRBJ2-1, with 9 bases that match TRBD1. The J call may be mistaken, given a closer DNA end match to TRBJ2-7. The germline V gene has CDR1 MNHEY and CDR2 SVGAGI. The CDR3 covers 15 residues.

This clonotype showed up just a few times. The rearrangement links TRBV6-5 to TRBJ1-1; a possible D gene is TRBD1 (5 bases). CDR3 length equals 15 residues. Trimming removed 2 bases from V and 0 bases from J, with 10 bases in between. Germline V gene data show CDR1 as MNHEY and CDR2 as SVGAGI. This chain's CDR3 is CASSYHTGMNTEAFF. The CDR3 bases are TGTGCCAGCAGTTACCATACAGGCATGAACACTGAAGCTTTCTTT.

In this sample, this clonotype turned up a few times. This rearrangement joins TRBV6-5 to TRBJ2-5; 7 bases agree with TRBD2. The CDR3 is made up of 15 amino acids. V gave up 0 bases and J gave up 2 bases; unmatched junction bases: 3. Germline V gene data show CDR1 as MNHEY and CDR2 as SVGAGI. The CDR3 loop reads CASSYSGTTQETQYF. The CDR3 DNA reads TGTGCCAGCAGTTACTCGGGGACTACGCAAGAGACCCAGTACTTC.

This clonotype was counted between two and nine times. The chain carries TRBV6-2 or TRBV6-3 and TRBJ1-2; D perhaps matches TRBD1 (6 bases). In germline, CDR1 is MNHEY, CDR2 SVGEGT. The CDR3 totals 14 residues. V was clipped by 9 bases and J by 14 bases, with 28 bases between them. In nucleotides, the CDR3 is TGTGCCAGTTCCGACCGGGGGCACGGAATCATCTGGACCTTC. Translated, it gives CASSDRGHGIIWTF.

The chain has TRBV6-5 and TRBJ2-5, with D maybe TRBD2 (6 bases). The DNA end is more similar to TRBJ2-7, so the J call may be wrong. CDR1 and CDR2 from the germline V gene are MNHEY and SVGAGI. The CDR3 loop spans 12 amino acids. CDR3 region: CATKDYLDEQYF. The DNA for the CDR3 is TGTGCCACCAAGGACTACCTCGACGAGCAGTACTTC.

The J gene is TRBJ2-3, the V gene TRBV20-1, with D maybe TRBD1 (5 bases). Germline V gene data show CDR1 as DFQATT and CDR2 as SNEGSKA (reference sequence). V was trimmed by 5 bases and J by 2 bases, leaving 23 bases between them. The CDR3 runs 17 residues. Here the CDR3 DNA reads TGCAGTGCTTCTGGAATAGGGGCTGCGGCCCCCACAGATACGCAGTATTTT. Translation: CSASGIGAAAPTDTQYF.

This clonotype has more than one count but fewer than ten. J is TRBJ1-1 and V is TRBV12-5; 10 bases map to TRBD1. The junction had 5 bases not matched to a gene; V was cut back by 4 bases and J by 0 bases. The CDR3 runs 16 residues. Germline lookup yields CDR1 LGHNT and CDR2 FRNRAP. The CDR3 protein is CASGWGTGALNTEAFF. The CDR3 coding sequence is TGTGCTAGTGGTTGGGGGACAGGGGCTTTGAACACTGAAGCTTTCTTT. The entire variable domain, with the rest obtained from reference TRBV12-5 and TRBJ1-1, is as follows: DARVTQTPRHKVTEMGQEVTMRCQPILGHNTVFWYRQTMMQGLELLAYFRNRAPLDDSGMPKDRFSAEMPDATLATLKIQPSEPRDSAVYFCASGWGTGALNTEAFFGQGTRLTVV.

The CDR3 coding sequence is TGCAGCGTTGAAGATCTCGGGTTCTCTGGGGCCAACGTCCTGACTTTC. This translates into CSVEDLGFSGANVLTF. The J gene is TRBJ2-6, the V gene TRBV29-1; D is uncertain. Germline CDR1 reads SQVTM; CDR2 reads ANQGSEA. Trimming pared 0 bases from V and 0 bases from J, leaving 9 bases between. The CDR3 has 16 residues.

V and J are TRBV12-3 or TRBV12-4 and TRBJ2-4; possible D gene TRBD1, 5 bases. This CDR3 is built from 14 residues. V was trimmed by 6 bases and J by 5 bases, leaving 14 bases between them. The CDR3 protein is CASRKTVAENIQYF. The CDR3 nucleotides are TGTGCCAGCAGGAAGACAGTTGCCGAAAACATTCAGTACTTC.

In this sample, this clonotype turned up many times. The rearrangement joins TRBV6-6 to TRBJ2-1; tentatively, D is TRBD2 (6 bases). Germline-derived CDR1 and CDR2 are MNHNY and SVGAGI (reference sequence). The V gene lost 6 bases and the J gene lost 5 bases, with 14 bases spanning the gap. This CDR3 has 14 amino acids. The chain's CDR3 is CASRDGGPNNEQFF. CDR3 DNA sequence: TGTGCCAGCAGGGACGGAGGGCCTAACAATGAGCAGTTCTTC.

This clonotype has only a few counts. V gene TRBV6-1 combines with J gene TRBJ2-1; the D gene could be TRBD1 or TRBD2 (5 bases each). Between the trimmed V and J ends, which lost 6 bases and 3 bases, there was a span of 18 bases. CDR1 and CDR2 (germline): MNHNS, SASEGT. CDR3 length equals 16 residues. CDR3 protein: CASRTGLGPNYNEQFF. The CDR3 DNA reads TGTGCCAGCAGGACTGGGTTGGGACCGAACTACAATGAGCAGTTCTTC.

This clonotype was seen a single time. The V call is TRBV4-3, the J call TRBJ2-7; D gene uncertain. Near its end, the DNA agrees better with TRBJ2-5, so the J call may be wrong. This CDR3 comprises 13 residues. Germline CDR1 reads LGHNA; CDR2 reads YSLEER. CDR3 residues: CASSQDVEETQYF. CDR3 DNA: TGCGCCAGCAGCCAAGATGTCGAAGAGACCCAGTACTTC.

Note on this clonotype: A single base separates this from a much larger clone, so it may be a read error. This chain connects TRBV12-3 or TRBV12-4 to TRBJ2-5; D call uncertain. Trimming shortened V by 6 bases and J by 5 bases, and 22 bases separated the two germline ends. This CDR3 contains 16 residues. CDR3 amino acids: CASSSPLTKELETQYF. Here the CDR3 DNA reads TGTGCCAGCAGCTCCCCACTGACGAAGGAACTGGAGACCCAGTACTTC.

V is TRBV20-1 and J is TRBJ1-1, with 7 bases that match TRBD1. The V segment lost 1 base and the J segment 4 bases; nucleotides outside the gene matches: 18. CDR3 length: 18 amino acids. The V gene's germline CDR1 is DFQATT and CDR2 SNEGSKA (reference sequence). CDR3 sequence: CSARGPGGGGAEITEAFF. The CDR3 region has the DNA TGCAGTGCTAGAGGCCCCGGTGGAGGGGGCGCGGAGATCACTGAAGCTTTCTTT.

The chain links TRBV9 to TRBJ2-3, with D uncertain. The V and J ends lost 0 bases and 4 bases respectively, with 9 bases between them. Germline V gives CDR1 SGDLS, CDR2 YYNGEE. CDR3 length: 14 residues. The chain's CDR3 is CASSVGVAADTQYF. In nucleotides, the CDR3 is TGTGCCAGCAGCGTAGGTGTGGCGGCAGATACGCAGTATTTT.

This clonotype was seen a handful of times. The chain recombines TRBV29-1 with TRBJ2-5; D not certain. Between the trimmed V and J ends, which lost 2 bases and 3 bases, there was a span of 7 bases. The CDR3 runs to 12 residues. The V gene's germline CDR1 is SQVTM and CDR2 ANQGSEA. CDR3 region: CSVEPEEETQYF. The CDR3 DNA reads as TGCAGCGTTGAACCTGAGGAAGAGACCCAGTACTTC.

This clonotype has more than one count but fewer than ten. V and J are TRBV6-5 and TRBJ2-5; a possible D gene is TRBD1 (6 bases). The DNA end is a closer match to TRBJ2-7, so the J assignment may be wrong. The CDR3 covers 11 residues. Germline CDR1 and CDR2: MNHEY and SVGAGI. The CDR3 DNA sequence: TGTGCCACCCTTCAGGGGAACGAGCAGTACTTC. Its protein product is CATLQGNEQYF.

This clonotype appeared a few times. This chain links TRBV28 with TRBJ2-7, with D possibly matching TRBD2 (6 bases). Gene TRBJ2-1 matches the end of the DNA better, so the J call may be wrong. The CDR3 has 14 residues. Per the germline V gene, CDR1 is MDHEN and CDR2 is SYDVKM. The CDR3 DNA reads as TGTGCCAGCAGGCGGGACCCCGTTTACAATGAGCAGTTCTTC. Its translation: CASRRDPVYNEQFF.

The genes are TRBV18 and TRBJ2-1; 7 nucleotides line up with TRBD1. V gave up 2 bases and J gave up 5 bases; unmatched junction bases: 6. Germline assignment: CDR1 KGHSH and CDR2 LQKENI. The CDR3 is 15 residues long. CDR3: CASSPNPGTDNEQFF. The DNA of the CDR3 is TGTGCCAGCTCACCAAATCCCGGGACAGACAATGAGCAGTTCTTC.

The table lists this clonotype with a count of one. The chain carries TRBV20-1 and TRBJ2-7; possible D gene TRBD1, 7 bases. The ends were cut back, 6 bases at V and 3 bases at J, with 21 bases in the middle. This CDR3 region has 15 residues. CDR1 and CDR2 (germline): DFQATT, SNEGSKA (reference sequence). CDR3 sequence: CSASGQAADYYEQYF. The CDR3 region has the DNA TGCAGTGCATCTGGACAGGCGGCGGACTACTACGAGCAGTACTTC.